This TCR beta chain was identified during a study of T-cell memory formation after mild COVID-19. Study outcomes and limitations: Clones from the second wave (peaking day 37) had unconfirmed SARS-CoV-2 specificity.

This CDR3 spans 13 amino acids. Germline-derived CDR1 and CDR2 are MNHEY and SMNVEV (reference sequence). Between the trimmed V and J ends, which lost 2 bases and 9 bases, there was a span of 11 bases. This clonotype has only a few counts. The antigen remains unidentified. TCR alpha and TCR beta cDNA libraries carrying sample barcodes and UMIs were produced by 5'RACE using constant-segment primers. MiXCR, applied by TCRdb to the 5' RACE reads, yields one record per CDR3 protein. The repertoire includes under 85,000 distinct CDR3 sequences, over 11% of them detected once, and 25% to 35% sits in the top ten.

The chain recombines TRBV27 with TRBJ2-1; D uncertain. The receptor's source is an adult woman who had mild COVID-19 (a few samples of this study predate the infection). Cell type and time point are not known. Sequencing was carried out using PBMCs or a T cell subset sorted from them (not recorded which). As DNA, the CDR3 is TGTGCCAGCAGTTTAAGGTCCCCAGTTGAGCAGTTCTTC. It specifies CASSLRSPVEQFF.